Following are 20 T cell receptor beta chains from one sample sequenced in a study of CD8 T cells in ankylosing spondylitis. TCRdb recomputed calls from the 5' RACE reads with MiXCR, one row per CDR3 protein. This sample yields 200,000 to 250,000 distinct CDR3 sequences, of which 9.5% to 12% are seen a single time; under 7% belongs to the top ten. The sample was blood, either unsorted or a sorted T cell fraction (not recorded which). The receptors were gathered from a male donor with ankylosing spondylitis or in good health (not recorded which).

The rearrangement uses TRBV29-1 and TRBJ1-1; D remains unclear. This CDR3 is 12 amino acids long. Trimming pared 4 bases from V and 3 bases from J, leaving 9 bases between. CDR1 SQVTM and CDR2 ANQGSEA come from the germline V gene. The CDR3: CSVVVGDTEAFF. CDR3 DNA: TGCAGCGTTGTAGTCGGGGACACTGAAGCTTTCTTT.

There are many counts of this clonotype. An end of the junction differs from the germline gene, which may be a read error. The rearrangement links TRBV5-1 to TRBJ2-7; the D gene is possibly TRBD2 (6 bases). Germline assignment: CDR1 SGHRS and CDR2 YFSETQ. The CDR3 is 12 residues long. This chain's CDR3 is CASSLGGYEQYF. Written as DNA, the CDR3 is TGTGCCAGCAGCTTGGGGGGCTACGAGCAGTACTTC.

This clonotype was seen repeatedly, ten times or more. This rearrangement joins TRBV20-1 to TRBJ2-7; maybe TRBD2 (5 bases). Trimming shortened V by 6 bases and J by 2 bases, and 11 bases separated the two germline ends. Germline V lookup: CDR1 DFQATT, CDR2 SNEGSKA (reference sequence). The CDR3 contains 12 residues. CDR3 in amino acids: CSAGMQTYEQYF. CDR3 sequence (DNA): TGCAGTGCCGGGATGCAAACCTACGAGCAGTACTTC.

This clonotype was detected ten times or more. J is TRBJ1-2 and V is TRBV12-3 or TRBV12-4, with 8 bases lining up with TRBD1. J gave up 4 bases and V 3 bases, and 7 bases lay outside the gene matches. The CDR3 covers 15 residues. CDR3 residues: CASSFGAGGSYGYTF. Here the CDR3 DNA reads TGTGCCAGCAGTTTTGGAGCAGGGGGCAGCTATGGCTACACCTTC.

This clonotype was seen repeatedly, ten times or more. The CDR3: CASSKTGTGNTIYF. DNA for the CDR3: TGTGCCAGCAGCAAGACAGGGACCGGAAACACCATATATTTT. The V and J genes are TRBV7-9 and TRBJ1-3, with TRBD1 identical over 7 bases. V was pared by 5 bases and J by 4 bases, with 5 bases of the junction left unmatched. The CDR3 is 14 residues long. Germline assignment: CDR1 SEHNR and CDR2 FQNEAQ (reference sequence).

The chain is built from TRBV2 and TRBJ2-5; 9 bases map to TRBD1. CDR3 length equals 16 residues. The ends lost 1 base at V and 5 bases at J; junction bases unmatched: 8. CDR1 and CDR2 from the germline V gene are SNHLY and FYNNEI. CDR3 protein: CASSEDQGQGWETQYF. CDR3 nucleotide sequence: TGTGCCAGCAGTGAAGATCAAGGACAGGGGTGGGAGACCCAGTACTTC.

This clonotype was observed a handful of times. The rearrangement uses TRBV7-2 and TRBJ2-5; D is possibly TRBD2 (6 bases). V was clipped by 1 base and J by 7 bases, with 19 bases between them. The CDR3 runs to 16 residues. The V gene's germline CDR1 is SGHTA and CDR2 FQGNSA. CDR3 DNA sequence: TGTGCCAGCAGCTTAGAGGTGACTAGGAGGTTGGTGACCCAGTACTTC. Its protein is CASSLEVTRRLVTQYF.

This clonotype was seen at least ten times. The V and J genes are TRBV20-1 and TRBJ2-3; TRBD1 is a possible D gene (6 bases). The V end was cut by 4 bases, the J end by 2 bases, with 13 bases between. Germline V lookup: CDR1 DFQATT, CDR2 SNEGSKA (reference sequence). CDR3 length: 14 residues. CDR3 protein: CSATGDLTTDTQYF. DNA for the CDR3: TGCAGTGCTACAGGGGATTTGACCACAGATACGCAGTATTTT.

This clonotype has only a few counts. This chain uses TRBV6-1 with TRBJ2-1; 7 bases match TRBD1. Germline trimming cut 1 base from V and 4 bases from J; bases unmatched to any gene: 4. The CDR3 contains 15 residues. Germline V gene lookup returns CDR1 MNHNS and CDR2 SASEGT. Here the CDR3 DNA reads TGTGCCAGCAGTGAAGAACCGGGACAGTACAATGAGCAGTTCTTC. Translation gives CASSEEPGQYNEQFF.

This clonotype occurred a few times. CDR3 nucleotides: TGCAGTGCTAGCCCGGACGCCACTGAAGCTTTCTTT. This translates into CSASPDATEAFF. The gene calls are TRBV20-1 and TRBJ1-1; no clear D. Per germline, CDR1 DFQATT and CDR2 SNEGSKA (reference sequence). CDR3 length: 12 residues. With 3 bases removed from V and 4 bases from J, the gap between germline ends came to 9 bases.

The chain has TRBV5-1 and TRBJ2-3, with TRBD2 as a possible D gene (6 bases). This CDR3 spans 16 amino acids. Germline V CDR1 and CDR2: SGHRS, YFSETQ. Trimming shortened V by 3 bases and J by 1 base, and 15 bases separated the two germline ends. Here the CDR3 reads CASSSVAGTGTDTQYF. CDR3 DNA sequence: TGCGCCAGCAGCTCAGTCGCGGGGACGGGCACAGATACGCAGTATTTT. The full variable domain, its missing parts supplied by reference TRBV5-1 and TRBJ2-3, is KAGVTQTPRYLIKTRGQQVTLSCSPISGHRSVSWYQQTPGQGLQFLFEYFSETQRNKGNFPGRFSGRQFSNSRSEMNVSTLELGDSALYLCASSSVAGTGTDTQYFGPGTRLTVL.

The chain links TRBV3-1 to TRBJ2-2; TRBD2 is a possible D gene (5 bases). CDR3 size: 12 residues. Trimming took 4 bases from V and 8 from J, leaving 8 bases between them. CDR1 is LGHDT, CDR2 YNNKEL, per germline (reference sequence). CDR3: CASSPGWGELFF. CDR3 bases: TGTGCCAGCAGCCCGGGATGGGGGGAGCTGTTTTTT. Based on the CDR3 plus reference TRBV3-1 and TRBJ2-2, the full variable domain is DTAVSQTPKYLVTQMGNDKSIKCEQNLGHDTMYWYKQDSKKFLKIMFSYNNKELIINETVPNRFSPKSPDKAHLNLHINSLELGDSAVYFCASSPGWGELFFGEGSRLTVL.

The CDR3 sequence: CASTLLVGSYNEQFF. The CDR3 nucleotides are TGTGCCAGCACCCTTTTGGTCGGTTCCTACAATGAGCAGTTCTTC. The V gene is TRBV7-6, the J gene TRBJ2-1; D is undetermined. The length of the CDR3 is 15 residues. Germline V gene data show CDR1 as SGHVS and CDR2 as FNYEAQ. Trimming pared 7 bases from V and 1 base from J, leaving 14 bases between.

This clonotype was detected ten times or more. This chain links TRBV2 with TRBJ2-3; TRBD2 might be the D (5 bases). The CDR3 loop spans 12 amino acids. Germline lookup yields CDR1 SNHLY and CDR2 FYNNEI. With 7 bases removed from V and 6 bases from J, the gap between germline ends came to 11 bases. The CDR3 DNA sequence: TGTGCCAGCACCACGGGATCGGATACGCAGTATTTT. This gives the protein CASTTGSDTQYF.

This clonotype was detected many times. The genes are TRBV20-1 and TRBJ2-7, with 7 bases that match TRBD1. V shed 4 bases, J shed 6 bases, and the junction held 12 bases outside the gene matches. This CDR3 has 14 amino acids. The germline V gene encodes CDR1 DFQATT and CDR2 SNEGSKA (reference sequence). The CDR3 DNA reads TGCAGTGCTAACCGGGACAGTCGGACGGCCGAGCAGTACTTC. It is translated as CSANRDSRTAEQYF.

This clonotype was counted at least ten times. The V call is TRBV5-1, the J call TRBJ2-1, with 7 bases identical to TRBD1. V trimming: 3 bases; J trimming: 7 bases; junction bases outside the gene matches: 7. The germline CDR1 and CDR2 sequences are SGHRS and YFSETQ. CDR3 length equals 14 residues. CDR3 nucleotides: TGCGCCAGCAGCTCAAGGGGGCCAGGAAATGAGCAGTTCTTC. This gives the protein CASSSRGPGNEQFF.

This clonotype was recorded only once. A read error may be the cause here, since a much bigger clone is one base away. The gene calls are TRBV20-1 and TRBJ2-7, with 10 positions matching TRBD1. Per the germline V gene, CDR1 is DFQATT and CDR2 is SNEGSKA (reference sequence). J gave up 0 bases and V 4 bases, and 9 bases lay outside the gene matches. The CDR3 extends over 16 amino acids. This CDR3 reads CSATGQGGGGSYEQYF. CDR3 nucleotide sequence: TGCAGTGCTACAGGACAGGGGGGAGGTGGCTCCTACGAGCAGTACTTC.

This clonotype was seen a few times. The genes are TRBV5-4 and TRBJ2-1; the D is unclear. The CDR3 has 15 residues. V gave up 3 bases and J gave up 6 bases, with 16 bases separating them. Germline assignment: CDR1 SGHNT and CDR2 YYREEE (reference sequence). CDR3 region: CASSSPVLPTNEQFF. CDR3 DNA: TGTGCCAGCAGCTCCCCGGTTTTACCAACCAATGAGCAGTTCTTC.

This clonotype was counted at least ten times. The chain's CDR3 is CSAIDQRFYNEQFF. CDR3 coding DNA: TGCAGTGCCATAGACCAGCGGTTCTACAATGAGCAGTTCTTC. The V and J genes are TRBV20-1 and TRBJ2-1; possible D gene TRBD2, 5 bases. Per the germline V gene, CDR1 is DFQATT and CDR2 is SNEGSKA (reference sequence). The V gene lost 6 bases and the J gene lost 3 bases, with 15 bases spanning the gap. This CDR3 contains 14 residues.

The table lists this clonotype with many counts. J is TRBJ1-1 and V is TRBV12-3 or TRBV12-4; the match to TRBD1 covers 7 bases. The V gene end was trimmed by 5 bases and the J gene end by 8 bases; junction bases not matched to a gene: 2. The CDR3 contains 11 residues. CDR3 region: CASSLRGEAFF. CDR3 DNA sequence: TGTGCCAGCAGTCTCAGGGGGGAAGCTTTCTTT.